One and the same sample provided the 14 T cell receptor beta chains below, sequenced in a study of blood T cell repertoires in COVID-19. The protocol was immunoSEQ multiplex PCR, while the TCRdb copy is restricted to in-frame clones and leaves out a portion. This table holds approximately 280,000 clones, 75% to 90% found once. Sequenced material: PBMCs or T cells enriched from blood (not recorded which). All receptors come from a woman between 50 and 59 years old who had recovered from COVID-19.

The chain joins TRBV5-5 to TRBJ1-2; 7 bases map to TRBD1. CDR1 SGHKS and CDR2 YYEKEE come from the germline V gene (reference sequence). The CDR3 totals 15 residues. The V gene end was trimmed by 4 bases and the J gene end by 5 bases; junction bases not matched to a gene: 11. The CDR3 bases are TGTGCCAGCAGCCGCAGACAGGGACGGGAGTATGGCTACACCTTC. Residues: CASSRRQGREYGYTF.

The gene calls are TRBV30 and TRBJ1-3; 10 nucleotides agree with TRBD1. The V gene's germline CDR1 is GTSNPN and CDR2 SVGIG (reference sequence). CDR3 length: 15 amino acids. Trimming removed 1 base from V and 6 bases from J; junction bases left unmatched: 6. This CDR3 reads CAWSETGGAVNTIYF. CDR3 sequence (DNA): TGTGCCTGGAGTGAGACAGGGGGCGCGGTAAACACCATATATTTT.

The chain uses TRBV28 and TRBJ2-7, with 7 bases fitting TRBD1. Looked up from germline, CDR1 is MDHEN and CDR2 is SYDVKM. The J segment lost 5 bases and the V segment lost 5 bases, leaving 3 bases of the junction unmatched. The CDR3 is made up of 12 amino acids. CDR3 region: CASSTDRDEQYF. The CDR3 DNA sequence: TGTGCCAGCAGTACCGACAGGGACGAGCAGTACTTC.

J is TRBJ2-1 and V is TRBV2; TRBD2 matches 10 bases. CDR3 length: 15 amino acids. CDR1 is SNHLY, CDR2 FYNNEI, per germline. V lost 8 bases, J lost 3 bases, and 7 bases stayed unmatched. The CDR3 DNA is TGTGCCAGCGGACCCGGGACTAGCGACTACAATGAGCAGTTCTTC. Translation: CASGPGTSDYNEQFF.

CDR3 in amino acids: CASSQPDREDTEAFF. As DNA, the CDR3 is TGCGCCAGCAGCCAGCCGGACAGGGAGGACACTGAAGCTTTCTTT. This sequence joins TRBV4-1 and TRBJ1-1, with TRBD1 identical over 8 bases. Germline V gene sequence: CDR1 MGHRA, CDR2 YSYEKL. The length of the CDR3 is 15 residues. V was pared by 3 bases and J by 3 bases, with 6 bases of the junction left unmatched.

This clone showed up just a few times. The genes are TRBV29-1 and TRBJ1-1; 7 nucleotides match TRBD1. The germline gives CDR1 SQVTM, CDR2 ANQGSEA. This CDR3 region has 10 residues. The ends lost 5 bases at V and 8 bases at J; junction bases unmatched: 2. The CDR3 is CSVPGGEAFF. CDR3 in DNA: TGCAGCGTTCCAGGGGGAGAAGCTTTCTTT.

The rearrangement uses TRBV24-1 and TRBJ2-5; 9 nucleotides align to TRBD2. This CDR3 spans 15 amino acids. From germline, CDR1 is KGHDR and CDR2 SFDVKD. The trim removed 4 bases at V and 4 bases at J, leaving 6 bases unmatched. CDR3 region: CATSEPGLAGETQYF. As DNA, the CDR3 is TGTGCCACCAGTGAACCGGGACTAGCAGGAGAGACCCAGTACTTC.

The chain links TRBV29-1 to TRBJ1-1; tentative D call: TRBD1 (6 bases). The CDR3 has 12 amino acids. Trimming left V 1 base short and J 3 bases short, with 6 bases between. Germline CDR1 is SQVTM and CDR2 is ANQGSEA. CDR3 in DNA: TGCAGCGTTGAAGGGACAGACACTGAAGCTTTCTTT. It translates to CSVEGTDTEAFF.

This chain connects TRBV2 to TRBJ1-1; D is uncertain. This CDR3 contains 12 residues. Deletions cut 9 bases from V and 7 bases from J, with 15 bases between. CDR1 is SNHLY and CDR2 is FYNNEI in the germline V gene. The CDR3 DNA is TGTGCCAGTCAAGCACTCGGTCTTGAAGCTTTCTTT. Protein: CASQALGLEAFF.

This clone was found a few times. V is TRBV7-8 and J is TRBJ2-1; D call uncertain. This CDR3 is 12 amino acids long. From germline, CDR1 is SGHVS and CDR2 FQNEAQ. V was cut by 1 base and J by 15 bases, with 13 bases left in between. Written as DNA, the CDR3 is TGTGCCAGCAGCTTAGTTTCCTATCTAAGGTTCTTC. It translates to CASSLVSYLRFF.

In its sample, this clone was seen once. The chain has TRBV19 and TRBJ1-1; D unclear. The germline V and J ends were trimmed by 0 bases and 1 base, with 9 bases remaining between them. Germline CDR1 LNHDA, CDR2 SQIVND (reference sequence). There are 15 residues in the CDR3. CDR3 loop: CASSIETQPNTEAFF. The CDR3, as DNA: TGTGCCAGTAGTATAGAGACACAGCCGAACACTGAAGCTTTCTTT.

The CDR3 region is CATLSSGNTIYF. In DNA form, the CDR3 reads TGTGCCACATTGAGCTCTGGAAACACCATATATTTT. The chain couples TRBV10-3 to TRBJ1-3, with no clear D. Germline loops: CDR1 ENHRY, CDR2 SYGVKD. V lost 10 bases, J lost 0 bases, and 7 bases lay in between. CDR3 length: 12 amino acids.

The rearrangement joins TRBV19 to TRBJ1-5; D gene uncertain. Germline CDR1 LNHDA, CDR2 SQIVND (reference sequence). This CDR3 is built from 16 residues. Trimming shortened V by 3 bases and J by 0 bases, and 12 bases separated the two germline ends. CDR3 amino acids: CASSIYTAYSNQPQHF. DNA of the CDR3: TGTGCCAGTAGTATCTATACAGCCTATAGCAATCAGCCCCAGCATTTT.

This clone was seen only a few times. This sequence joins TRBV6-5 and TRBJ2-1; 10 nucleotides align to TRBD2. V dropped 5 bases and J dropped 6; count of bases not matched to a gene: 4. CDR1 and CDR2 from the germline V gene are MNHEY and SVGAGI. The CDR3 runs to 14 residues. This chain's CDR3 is CASSSGRARNEQFF. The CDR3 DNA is TGTGCCAGCAGTAGCGGGAGGGCCCGCAATGAGCAGTTCTTC.